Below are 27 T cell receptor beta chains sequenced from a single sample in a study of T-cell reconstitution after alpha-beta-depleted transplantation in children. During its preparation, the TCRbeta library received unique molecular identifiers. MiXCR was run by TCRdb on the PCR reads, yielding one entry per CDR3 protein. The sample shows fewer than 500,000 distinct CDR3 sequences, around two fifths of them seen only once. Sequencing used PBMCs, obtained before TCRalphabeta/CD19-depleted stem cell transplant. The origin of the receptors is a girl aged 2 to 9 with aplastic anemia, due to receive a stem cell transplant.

CDR3 in amino acids: CASSVEREQFF. Written as DNA, the CDR3 is TGTGCCAGCAGCGTAGAGCGCGAGCAGTTCTTC. The chain carries TRBV9 and TRBJ2-1, with no clear D. Germline lookup yields CDR1 SGDLS and CDR2 YYNGEE. This CDR3 comprises 11 residues. V was trimmed by 0 bases and J by 10 bases, leaving 5 bases between them.

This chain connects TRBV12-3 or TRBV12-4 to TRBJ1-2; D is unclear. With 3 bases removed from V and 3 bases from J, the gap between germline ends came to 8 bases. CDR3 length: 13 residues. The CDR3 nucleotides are TGTGCCAGCAGTTTTCGCGGGGACTATGGCTACACCTTC. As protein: CASSFRGDYGYTF.

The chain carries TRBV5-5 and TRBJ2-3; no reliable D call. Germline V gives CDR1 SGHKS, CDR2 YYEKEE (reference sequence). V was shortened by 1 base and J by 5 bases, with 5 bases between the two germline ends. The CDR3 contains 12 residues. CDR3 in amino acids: CASSLLEDTQYF. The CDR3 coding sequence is TGTGCCAGCAGCTTGTTGGAAGATACGCAGTATTTT. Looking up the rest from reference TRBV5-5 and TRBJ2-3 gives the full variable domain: DAGVTQSPTHLIKTRGQQVTLRCSPISGHKSVSWYQQVLGQGPQFIFQYYEKEERGRGNFPDRFSARQFPNYSSELNVNALLLGDSALYLCASSLLEDTQYFGPGTRLTVL.

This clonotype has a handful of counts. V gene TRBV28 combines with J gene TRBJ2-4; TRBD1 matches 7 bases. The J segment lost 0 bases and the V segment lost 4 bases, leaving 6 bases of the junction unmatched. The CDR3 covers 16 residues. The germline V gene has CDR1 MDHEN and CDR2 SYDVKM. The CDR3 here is CASSSTGSLAKNIQYF. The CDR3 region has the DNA TGTGCCAGCAGTTCGACAGGGAGTTTAGCCAAAAACATTCAGTACTTC.

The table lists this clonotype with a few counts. The CDR3 sequence is CSATITGLSEAFF. The CDR3 DNA reads as TGCAGTGCTACAATTACAGGGCTTAGTGAAGCTTTCTTT. The rearrangement links TRBV20-1 to TRBJ1-1, with TRBD1 as a possible D gene (6 bases). Germline V gene data show CDR1 as DFQATT and CDR2 as SNEGSKA (reference sequence). The V and J ends lost 4 bases and 7 bases respectively, with 16 bases between them. The CDR3 consists of 13 residues.

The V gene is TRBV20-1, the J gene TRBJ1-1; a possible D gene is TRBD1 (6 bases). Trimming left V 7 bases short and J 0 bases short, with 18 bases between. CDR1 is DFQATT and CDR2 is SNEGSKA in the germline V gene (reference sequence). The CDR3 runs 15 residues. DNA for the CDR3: TGCAGTGTCACTATACAGGGTAAAATGAACACTGAAGCTTTCTTT. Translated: CSVTIQGKMNTEAFF.

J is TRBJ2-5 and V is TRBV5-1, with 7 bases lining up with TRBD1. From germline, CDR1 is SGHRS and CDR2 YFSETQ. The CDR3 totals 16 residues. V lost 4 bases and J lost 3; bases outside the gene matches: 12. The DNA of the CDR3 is TGCGCCAGCAGCCATCCTAGGGGGCGAGGGGAAGAGACCCAGTACTTC. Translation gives CASSHPRGRGEETQYF.

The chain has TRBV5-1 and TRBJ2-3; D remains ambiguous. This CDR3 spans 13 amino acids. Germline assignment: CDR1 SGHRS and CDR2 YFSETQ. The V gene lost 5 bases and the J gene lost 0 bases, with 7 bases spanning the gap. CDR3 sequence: CASSSQSTDTQYF. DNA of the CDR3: TGCGCCAGCAGTTCCCAAAGCACAGATACGCAGTATTTT.

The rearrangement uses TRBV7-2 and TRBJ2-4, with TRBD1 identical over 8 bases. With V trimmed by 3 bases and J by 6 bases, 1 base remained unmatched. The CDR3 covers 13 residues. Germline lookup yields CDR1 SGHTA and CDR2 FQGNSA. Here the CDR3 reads CASSFDRGNIQYF. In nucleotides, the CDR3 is TGTGCCAGCAGCTTTGACAGGGGAAACATTCAGTACTTC.

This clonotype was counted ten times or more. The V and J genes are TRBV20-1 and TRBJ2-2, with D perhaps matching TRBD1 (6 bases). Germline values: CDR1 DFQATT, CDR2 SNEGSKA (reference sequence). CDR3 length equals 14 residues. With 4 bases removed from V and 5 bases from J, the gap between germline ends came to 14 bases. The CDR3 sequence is CSAKRGGRTGELFF. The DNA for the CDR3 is TGCAGTGCTAAGAGAGGGGGTAGAACCGGGGAGCTGTTTTTT.

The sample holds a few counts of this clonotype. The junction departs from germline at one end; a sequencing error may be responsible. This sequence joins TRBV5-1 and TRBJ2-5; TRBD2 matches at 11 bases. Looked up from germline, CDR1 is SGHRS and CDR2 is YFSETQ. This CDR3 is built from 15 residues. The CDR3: CASSLTSGAQETQYF. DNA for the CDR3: TGTGCCAGCAGTTTGACTAGCGGGGCTCAAGAGACCCAGTACTTC.

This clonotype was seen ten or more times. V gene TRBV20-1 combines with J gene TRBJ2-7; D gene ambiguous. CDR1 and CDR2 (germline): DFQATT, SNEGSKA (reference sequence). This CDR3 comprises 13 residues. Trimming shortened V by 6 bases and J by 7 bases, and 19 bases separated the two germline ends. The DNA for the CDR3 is TGCAGTGCCCAGCTACTTGCCTCCGGAGAGCAGTACTTC. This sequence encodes CSAQLLASGEQYF.

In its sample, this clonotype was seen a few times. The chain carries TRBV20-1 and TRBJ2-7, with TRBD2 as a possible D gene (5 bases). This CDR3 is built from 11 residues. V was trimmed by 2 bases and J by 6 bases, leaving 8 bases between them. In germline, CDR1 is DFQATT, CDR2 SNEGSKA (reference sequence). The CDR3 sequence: CSARLAGEQYF. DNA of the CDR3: TGCAGTGCTAGACTAGCTGGCGAGCAGTACTTC.

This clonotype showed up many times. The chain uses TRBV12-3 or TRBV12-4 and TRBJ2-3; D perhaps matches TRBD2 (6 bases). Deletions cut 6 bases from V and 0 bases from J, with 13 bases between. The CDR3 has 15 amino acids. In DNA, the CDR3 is TGTGCCAGCAGAGAGCGGGTGTTGAGCACAGATACGCAGTATTTT. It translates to CASRERVLSTDTQYF.

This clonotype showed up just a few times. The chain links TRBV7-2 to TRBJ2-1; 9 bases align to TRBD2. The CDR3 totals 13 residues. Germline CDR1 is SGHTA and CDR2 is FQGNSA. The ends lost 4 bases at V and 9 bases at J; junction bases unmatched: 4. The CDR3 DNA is TGTGCCAGCAGCTGGCGGGAGGGAAGTGAGCAGTTCTTC. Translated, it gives CASSWREGSEQFF. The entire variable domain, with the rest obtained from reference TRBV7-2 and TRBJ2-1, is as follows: GAGVSQSPSNKVTEKGKDVELRCDPISGHTALYWYRQSLGQGLEFLIYFQGNSAPDKSGLPSDRFSAERTGGSVSTLTIQRTQQEDSAVYLCASSWREGSEQFFGPGTRLTVL.

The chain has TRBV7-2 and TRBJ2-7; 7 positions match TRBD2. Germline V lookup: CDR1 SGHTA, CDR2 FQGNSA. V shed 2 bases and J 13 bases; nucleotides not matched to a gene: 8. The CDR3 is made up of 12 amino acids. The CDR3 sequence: CASSLTLGEGYF. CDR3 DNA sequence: TGTGCCAGCAGCTTAACATTGGGGGAGGGCTACTTC.

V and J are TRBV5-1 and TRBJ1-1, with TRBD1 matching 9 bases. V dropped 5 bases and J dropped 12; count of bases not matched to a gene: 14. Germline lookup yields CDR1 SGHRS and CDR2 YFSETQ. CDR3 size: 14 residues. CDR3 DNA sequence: TGCGCCAGCAGGGGGTCCCCGGGACAGGGATTCACTTTCTTT. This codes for CASRGSPGQGFTFF.

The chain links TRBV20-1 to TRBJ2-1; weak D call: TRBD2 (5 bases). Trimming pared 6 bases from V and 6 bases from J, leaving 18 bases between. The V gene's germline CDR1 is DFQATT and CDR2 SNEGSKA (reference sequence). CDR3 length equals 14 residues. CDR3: CSARTFNTGNEQFF. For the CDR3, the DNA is TGCAGTGCCAGGACTTTCAACACGGGCAATGAGCAGTTCTTC.

The CDR3 protein is CASSELPGYEQYF. CDR3 nucleotide sequence: TGCGCCAGCAGTGAACTGCCCGGCTACGAGCAGTACTTC. V gene TRBV10-1 combines with J gene TRBJ2-7; unclear D gene. The length of the CDR3 is 13 residues. The germline gives CDR1 WNHNN, CDR2 SYGVQD (reference sequence). The V end lost 3 bases, the J end lost 3 bases, and 9 bases lay between the germline ends.

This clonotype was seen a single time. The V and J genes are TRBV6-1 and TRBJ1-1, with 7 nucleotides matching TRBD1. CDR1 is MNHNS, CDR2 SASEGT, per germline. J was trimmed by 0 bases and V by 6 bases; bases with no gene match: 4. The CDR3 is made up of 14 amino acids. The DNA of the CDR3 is TGTGCCAGCAGAGAGACAGGGTTGAACACTGAAGCTTTCTTT. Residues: CASRETGLNTEAFF.

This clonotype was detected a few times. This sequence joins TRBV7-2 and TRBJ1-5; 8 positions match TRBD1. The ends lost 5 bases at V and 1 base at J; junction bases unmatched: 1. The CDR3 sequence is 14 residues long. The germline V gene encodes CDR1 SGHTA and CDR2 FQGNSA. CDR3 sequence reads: CASSRTGSNQPQHF. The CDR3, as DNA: TGTGCCAGCAGCCGGACAGGGAGCAATCAGCCCCAGCATTTT.

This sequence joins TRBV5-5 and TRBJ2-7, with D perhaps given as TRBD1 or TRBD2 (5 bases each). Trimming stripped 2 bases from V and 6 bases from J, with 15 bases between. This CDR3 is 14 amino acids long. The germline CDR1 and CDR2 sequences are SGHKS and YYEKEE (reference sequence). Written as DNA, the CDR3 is TGTGCCAGCAGCTTAAGGCAGCCGGGGCTCGAGCAGTACTTC. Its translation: CASSLRQPGLEQYF.

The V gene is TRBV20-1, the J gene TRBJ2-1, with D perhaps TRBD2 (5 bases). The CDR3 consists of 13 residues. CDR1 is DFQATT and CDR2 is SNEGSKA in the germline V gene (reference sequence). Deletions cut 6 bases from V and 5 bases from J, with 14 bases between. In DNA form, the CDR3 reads TGCAGTGCCACCATCTTTAGCGACAATGAGCAGTTCTTC. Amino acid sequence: CSATIFSDNEQFF.

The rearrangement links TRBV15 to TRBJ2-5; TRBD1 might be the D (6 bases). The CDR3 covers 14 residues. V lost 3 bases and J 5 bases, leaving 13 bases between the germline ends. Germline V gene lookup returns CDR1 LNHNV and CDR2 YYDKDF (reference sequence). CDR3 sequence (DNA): TGTGCCACCAGCAGGGCAGGGGACGGGGAGACCCAGTACTTC. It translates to CATSRAGDGETQYF.

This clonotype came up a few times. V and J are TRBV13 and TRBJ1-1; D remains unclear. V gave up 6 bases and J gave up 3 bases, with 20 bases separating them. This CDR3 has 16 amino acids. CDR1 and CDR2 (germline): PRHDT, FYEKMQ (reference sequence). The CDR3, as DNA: TGTGCCAGCAGTTCGAGTTGGGTTTCTAAGGACACTGAAGCTTTCTTT. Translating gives CASSSSWVSKDTEAFF. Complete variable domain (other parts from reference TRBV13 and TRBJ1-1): AAGVIQSPRHLIKEKRETATLKCYPIPRHDTVYWYQQGPGQDPQFLISFYEKMQSDKGSIPDRFSAQQFSDYHSELNMSSLELGDSALYFCASSSSWVSKDTEAFFGQGTRLTVV.

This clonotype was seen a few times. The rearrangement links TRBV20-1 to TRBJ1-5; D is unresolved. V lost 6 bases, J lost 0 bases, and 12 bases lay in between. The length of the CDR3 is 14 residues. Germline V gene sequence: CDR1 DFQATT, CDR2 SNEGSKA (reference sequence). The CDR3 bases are TGCAGTGCGGTAGAACCCTATAGCAATCAGCCCCAGCATTTT. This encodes CSAVEPYSNQPQHF.

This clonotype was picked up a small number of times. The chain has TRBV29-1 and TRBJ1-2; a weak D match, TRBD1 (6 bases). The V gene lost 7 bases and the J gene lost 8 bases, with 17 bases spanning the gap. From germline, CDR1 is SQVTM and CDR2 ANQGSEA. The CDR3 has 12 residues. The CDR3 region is CSARGPGIGYTF. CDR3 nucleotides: TGCAGCGCTCGGGGGCCCGGGATCGGCTACACCTTC.